One and the same sample provided the 15 T cell receptor beta chains below, sequenced in a study of CD8 T cells in Susac syndrome. Reverse transcription of roughly 0.5 to 1 ug RNA used random hexamers. A single record per CDR3 protein comes from TCRdb applying MiXCR to the immunoSEQ multiplex PCR reads. The sample has hundreds of thousands of distinct CDR3 sequences; almost 85% are singletons. The sequenced sample was CD8+ T cells from PBMCs. Source of these receptors: a human donor with multiple sclerosis.

The V and J genes are TRBV27 and TRBJ2-5, with no clear D. The germline V gene has CDR1 MNHEY and CDR2 SMNVEV (reference sequence). The CDR3 is 13 residues long. The V end was cut by 1 base, the J end by 4 bases, with 7 bases between. CDR3 region: CASSLYPAETQYF. DNA of the CDR3: TGTGCCAGCAGTTTATACCCGGCAGAGACCCAGTACTTC.

This sequence joins TRBV15 and TRBJ2-2, with D perhaps matching TRBD1 (6 bases). V was shortened by 3 bases and J by 6 bases, with 11 bases between the two germline ends. In germline, CDR1 is LNHNV, CDR2 YYDKDF (reference sequence). The CDR3 is made up of 14 amino acids. CDR3 region: CATSRWAGAGELFF. The CDR3 DNA reads as TGTGCCACCAGCAGGTGGGCAGGGGCCGGGGAGCTGTTTTTT.

J is TRBJ2-7 and V is TRBV6-5, with 10 bases aligning to TRBD2. The CDR3 totals 13 residues. CDR1 and CDR2 from the germline V gene are MNHEY and SVGAGI. After removal of 10 bases from V and 3 bases from J, the junction contained 6 bases not matched to a gene. The CDR3 DNA is TGTGCCACCCGGACTAGCGGATACTACGAGCAGTACTTC. Translated: CATRTSGYYEQYF.

The rearrangement links TRBV6-5 to TRBJ2-1; D gene ambiguous. Germline assignment: CDR1 MNHEY and CDR2 SVGAGI. V lost 0 bases and J 4 bases, leaving 13 bases between the germline ends. CDR3 length equals 16 residues. The CDR3 is CASSYSQAPSYNEQFF. In DNA, the CDR3 is TGTGCCAGCAGTTACTCCCAGGCGCCCTCTTACAATGAGCAGTTCTTC.

The chain couples TRBV4-3 to TRBJ1-1; 12 nucleotides line up with TRBD1. The V and J ends lost 0 bases and 4 bases, in that order; junction bases with no gene match: 9. CDR1 and CDR2 from the germline V gene are LGHNA and YSLEER. The CDR3 loop spans 18 amino acids. The CDR3 spells CASSQDTGTGGAGTEAFF. Written as DNA, the CDR3 is TGCGCCAGCAGCCAAGATACCGGGACAGGGGGCGCGGGCACTGAAGCTTTCTTT.

This clonotype occurred a few times. The CDR3 nucleotides read TGTGCCAGCGGTACCAATGAGCAGTTCTTC. Amino acids: CASGTNEQFF. The rearrangement uses TRBV28 and TRBJ2-1; D gene ambiguous. The V end lost 8 bases, the J end lost 6 bases, and 5 bases lay between the germline ends. This CDR3 has 10 amino acids. Looked up from germline, CDR1 is MDHEN and CDR2 is SYDVKM.

This clonotype came up once. The chain has TRBV30 and TRBJ1-1, with D uncertain. The CDR3 extends over 12 amino acids. Per germline, CDR1 GTSNPN and CDR2 SVGIG (reference sequence). Trimming pared 3 bases from V and 11 bases from J, leaving 16 bases between. This CDR3 is CAWREVRVQAFF. DNA of the CDR3: TGTGCCTGGAGGGAGGTAAGGGTCCAGGCTTTCTTT.

The chain joins TRBV5-1 to TRBJ2-7; the D gene is possibly TRBD1 (7 bases). CDR1 SGHRS and CDR2 YFSETQ come from the germline V gene. There are 14 residues in the CDR3. The V and J ends lost 10 bases and 2 bases respectively, with 19 bases between them. The CDR3 region is CAYCAGQNTYEQYF. CDR3 sequence (DNA): TGCGCCTACTGTGCGGGACAGAATACCTACGAGCAGTACTTC.

This clonotype turned up a few times. The rearrangement links TRBV29-1 to TRBJ2-7, with 9 bases that match TRBD1. Germline values: CDR1 SQVTM, CDR2 ANQGSEA. The CDR3 sequence is 12 residues long. The V gene end was trimmed by 7 bases and the J gene end by 5 bases; junction bases not matched to a gene: 6. The CDR3, as DNA: TGCAGCGCCCCGGGACAGGGTAACGAGCAGTACTTC. It yields the protein CSAPGQGNEQYF.

The chain couples TRBV4-2 to TRBJ1-5; unclear D gene. This CDR3 has 15 residues. Germline-derived CDR1 and CDR2 are LGHNA and YNFKEQ. V lost 0 bases and J 3 bases, leaving 9 bases between the germline ends. This CDR3 reads CASSQDGSPNQPQHF. The CDR3 bases are TGTGCCAGCAGCCAAGATGGGAGCCCCAATCAGCCCCAGCATTTT.

This clonotype was observed a few times. V and J are TRBV6-5 and TRBJ1-2, with 8 bases lining up with TRBD1. Losses at the gene ends were 5 bases for V and 5 bases for J; bases not matched to a gene: 4. This CDR3 comprises 13 residues. Germline assignment: CDR1 MNHEY and CDR2 SVGAGI. CDR3 region: CASSPTGAYGYTF. CDR3 sequence (DNA): TGTGCCAGCAGTCCGACAGGGGCATATGGCTACACCTTC.

The chain couples TRBV6-5 to TRBJ1-1, with D maybe TRBD1 (5 bases). This CDR3 contains 12 residues. Trimming shortened V by 10 bases and J by 7 bases, and 16 bases separated the two germline ends. CDR1 and CDR2 (germline): MNHEY, SVGAGI. Here the CDR3 reads CATNPRGSEAFF. CDR3 sequence (DNA): TGTGCCACCAACCCCCGGGGGAGTGAAGCTTTCTTT.

The chain is built from TRBV5-4 and TRBJ1-2, with 8 bases identical to TRBD1. This CDR3 spans 13 amino acids. Germline V gene data show CDR1 as SGHNT and CDR2 as YYREEE (reference sequence). J was trimmed by 11 bases and V by 2 bases; bases with no gene match: 8. The DNA for the CDR3 is TGTGCCAGCAGCTTAGACAGGGGCCCTTTGTACACCTTC. This sequence encodes CASSLDRGPLYTF.

The J gene is TRBJ2-7, the V gene TRBV4-3; 8 nucleotides agree with TRBD1. V was pared by 0 bases and J by 6 bases, with 10 bases of the junction left unmatched. This CDR3 spans 16 amino acids. Germline-derived CDR1 and CDR2 are LGHNA and YSLEER. The CDR3 reads CASSQDRATGGFEQYF. Written as DNA, the CDR3 is TGCGCCAGCAGCCAAGATCGGGCAACAGGGGGGTTCGAGCAGTACTTC.

The CDR3 DNA follows: TGTGCCAGCAGCGTCGGGACTAGCACCTACAATGAGCAGTTCTTC. Translated: CASSVGTSTYNEQFF. V and J are TRBV5-4 and TRBJ2-1; TRBD2 agrees at 9 bases. Trimming cost V 4 bases and J 2 bases; bases outside gene matches: 4. The CDR3 length is 15 residues. CDR1 and CDR2 (germline): SGHNT, YYREEE (reference sequence).